This T cell receptor (beta chain) was sequenced during a study of blood T cell repertoires in COVID-19. Per the germline V gene, CDR1 is LNHDA and CDR2 is SQIVND (reference sequence). The CDR3 covers 16 residues. V trimming: 5 bases; J trimming: 7 bases; junction bases outside the gene matches: 9. TCRdb's copy holds only in-frame clones and misses some; the assay was immunoSEQ multiplex PCR. The table lists under 350,000 clones, approximately 83% of them singletons. The source material was peripheral blood. The rearrangement joins TRBV19 to TRBJ2-1, with TRBD1 matching over 12 bases. The receptor was isolated from a woman between 65 and 79 years old with acute or convalescent COVID-19. CDR3 nucleotide sequence: TGTGCCAGTAGTGGGCCGGGACAGGGGGCGCGGAATGAGCAGTTCTTC. Translated, it gives CASSGPGQGARNEQFF.